One T cell receptor (beta chain) is described in this entry. Original processing notes: The authors estimated nucleated cell counts from reference gene primer amplification. Repertoires were generated with immunoSEQ multiplex PCR, while TCRdb's copy carries only in-frame clones and drops some. D and trimming were read from the DNA, whereas the V and J calls and clone size are those reported in that table. Of more than 200,000 clones listed, about 87% are singletons. The V and J ends lost 0 bases and 0 bases respectively, with 11 bases between them. Germline V gene lookup returns CDR1 SGHDT and CDR2 YYEEEE. The CDR3 is 16 amino acids. The data stem from a study of blood T cell repertoires in COVID-19. About the research overall: Sites across the United States, Italy and Spain contributed samples from acute and convalescent COVID-19. The cDNA or gDNA used as material had been derived from T cells, B-cell-depleted T cells, or PBMCs.

This receptor was obtained from a man in his 70s with acute or convalescent COVID-19. The chain is built from TRBV5-6 and TRBJ2-3, with D possibly TRBD2 on 5 matching bases. The source material was peripheral blood. The CDR3 coding sequence is TGTGCCAGCAGCTTGGGGCTAGCAGGTAGCACAGATACGCAGTATTTT. Protein: CASSLGLAGSTDTQYF.